This TCR beta chain was captured by sequencing in a study of T cell responses to AZD1222 COVID-19 vaccine. Study findings and constraints: Per reports, nearly half of all spike-specific TCRs target regions that are unmutated in variants. Spike-specific TCR breadth and depth both grew after two AZD1222 doses. With dominance at 160-218 and 743-854, vaccine-associated CD4 TCRs spanned spike. Most donors were white British and more were female, and clonal diversity was possibly underestimated.

On this clone: Its cognate antigen is unknown.

Germline loops: CDR1 MNHEY, CDR2 SVGAGI. V shed 8 bases and J shed 2 bases, with 18 bases lying between them. CDR3 length equals 15 residues. Here immunoSEQ multiplex PCR was the method, and the copy in TCRdb shows in-frame clones only, minus some. Among roughly 20,000 clones listed, approximately 81% were seen once. The source of this sequence is an adult who received the AZD1222 COVID-19 vaccine. Sequencing used peripheral blood, obtained 28 days after the second AZD1222 dose. The J gene is TRBJ1-1, the V gene TRBV6-5, with D maybe TRBD1 (5 bases). The CDR3 is CASRRDTGPNTEAFF. The CDR3 DNA sequence: TGTGCCAGCCGGCGGGATACGGGACCCAACACTGAAGCTTTCTTT.